Each of the 14 T cell receptor beta chains below was sequenced from the same sample in a study of T-cell reconstitution after alpha-beta-depleted transplantation in children. Unique molecular identifiers were incorporated into the prepared TCRbeta library. TCRdb reprocessed the PCR reads via MiXCR and lists one record per CDR3 protein. The sample contains 200,000 to 250,000 distinct CDR3 sequences, under 13% of which appear only once. Specimen: PBMCs, collected before TCRalphabeta/CD19-depleted stem cell transplant. These receptors all come from a child in the first two years of life with acute myeloid leukemia, due to receive a stem cell transplant.

This clonotype was detected ten times or more. J is TRBJ1-4 and V is TRBV28, with D possibly being TRBD1 (6 bases). CDR3 length: 14 residues. Trimming cost V 4 bases and J 2 bases, with 8 bases left between them. Looked up from germline, CDR1 is MDHEN and CDR2 is SYDVKM. CDR3 nucleotide sequence: TGTGCCAGCAGTTCAGGGGCTACTAATGAAAAACTGTTTTTT. This encodes CASSSGATNEKLFF.

This clonotype was seen at least ten times. The chain has TRBV11-2 and TRBJ1-5; D is possibly TRBD1 (5 bases). The CDR3 length is 13 residues. Trimming stripped 5 bases from V and 3 bases from J, with 8 bases between. Germline V CDR1 and CDR2: SGHAT, FQNNGV. In DNA, the CDR3 is TGTGCCAGCAGCGTGGGACCCAATCAGCCCCAGCATTTT. Its translation: CASSVGPNQPQHF.

This chain joins TRBV7-3 and TRBJ2-3; D might be TRBD1 (5 bases). From germline, CDR1 is SGHTA and CDR2 FQGTGA. V gave up 2 bases and J gave up 8 bases, with 11 bases separating them. This CDR3 comprises 13 residues. Written as DNA, the CDR3 is TGTGCCAGCAGCTTAGGGGCCTCGGGTACGCAGTATTTT. Protein: CASSLGASGTQYF.

This clonotype was counted ten times or more. The V call is TRBV12-3 or TRBV12-4, the J call TRBJ2-1; no clear D gene. The germline V and J ends were trimmed by 3 bases and 10 bases, with 7 bases remaining between them. This CDR3 comprises 11 residues. As DNA, the CDR3 is TGTGCCAGCAGTTTGGTCGCGGAGCAGTTCTTC. The encoded protein is CASSLVAEQFF.

This clonotype was detected ten times or more. This chain joins TRBV5-1 and TRBJ2-2; D not resolved. This CDR3 comprises 13 residues. The V end was cut by 5 bases, the J end by 3 bases, with 8 bases between. The germline CDR1 and CDR2 sequences are SGHRS and YFSETQ. CDR3 sequence: CASRDGDTGELFF. CDR3 coding DNA: TGCGCCAGCAGGGACGGTGACACCGGGGAGCTGTTTTTT.

This clonotype was observed a few times. This chain connects TRBV5-1 to TRBJ2-7; D unclear. This CDR3 has 14 amino acids. Germline V gives CDR1 SGHRS, CDR2 YFSETQ. Trimming took 4 bases from V and 6 from J, leaving 17 bases between them. The CDR3 DNA follows: TGCGCCAGCAGCCCCGCCGGACCTACTGGCGAGCAGTACTTC. Translating gives CASSPAGPTGEQYF.

In this sample, this clonotype turned up many times. V gene TRBV20-1 combines with J gene TRBJ2-1; 11 bases agree with TRBD2. Germline V gives CDR1 DFQATT, CDR2 SNEGSKA (reference sequence). J gave up 5 bases and V 6 bases, and 6 bases lay outside the gene matches. CDR3 length: 14 amino acids. CDR3 sequence reads: CSASSGRANNEQFF. The DNA for the CDR3 is TGCAGTGCAAGTAGCGGGAGGGCCAACAATGAGCAGTTCTTC.

About this clonotype: A single base separates this from a much larger clone, so it may be a read error. The CDR3 nucleotides read TGTGCCACCAGCAGAGATCGGGCAGGGACCGTTTCACCCCTCCGCTTT. This codes for CATSRDRAGTVSPLRF. The chain combines TRBV15 with TRBJ1-6, with a possible D match to TRBD1 (5 bases). The V gene's germline CDR1 is LNHNV and CDR2 YYDKDF (reference sequence). This CDR3 is built from 16 residues.

This clonotype was observed at least ten times. J is TRBJ2-1 and V is TRBV24-1; TRBD2 matches 8 bases. The V segment lost 9 bases and the J segment 4 bases; nucleotides outside the gene matches: 10. CDR1 and CDR2 (germline): KGHDR, SFDVKD. The CDR3 is 15 amino acids. This CDR3 is CATEATSGEYNEQFF. DNA of the CDR3: TGTGCCACCGAAGCAACTAGCGGAGAATACAATGAGCAGTTCTTC.

Details on this clonotype: Just one base apart from a much larger clone, this may be a read error. The CDR3 spells CASNLDLAGNEQFF. DNA for the CDR3: TGCGCCAGCAACTTGGACCTAGCCGGGAATGAGCAGTTCTTC. The V call is TRBV5-1, the J call TRBJ2-1; D perhaps matches TRBD2 (5 bases). This CDR3 has 14 residues. CDR1 SGHRS and CDR2 YFSETQ come from the germline V gene.

This clonotype appeared many times. V and J are TRBV14 and TRBJ2-1; the match to TRBD1 covers 7 bases. The germline CDR1 and CDR2 sequences are SGHDN and FVKESK. The CDR3 has 17 amino acids. After removal of 1 base from V and 1 base from J, the junction contained 7 bases not matched to a gene. In DNA, the CDR3 is TGTGCCAGCAGCCAAGGAGTGGACAGGTATTCCTACAATGAGCAGTTCTTC. Its protein product is CASSQGVDRYSYNEQFF.

This clonotype occurred many times. The V and J genes are TRBV7-9 and TRBJ1-1; D remains ambiguous. This CDR3 contains 14 residues. Germline V lookup: CDR1 SEHNR, CDR2 FQNEAQ (reference sequence). V gave up 2 bases and J gave up 11 bases, with 18 bases separating them. CDR3: CASSLTESLTRAFF. The CDR3 nucleotides are TGTGCCAGCAGCTTAACTGAGTCCCTAACAAGGGCTTTCTTT.

This clonotype was recorded at least ten times. The DNA for the CDR3 is TGCGCCAGCAGCTCGATCACAGGGGGCACCGGGGAGCTGTTTTTT. Translating it yields CASSSITGGTGELFF. The V call is TRBV5-1, the J call TRBJ2-2, with 8 bases that match TRBD1. CDR3 length: 15 residues. The V gene end was trimmed by 3 bases and the J gene end by 4 bases; junction bases not matched to a gene: 5. Germline V CDR1 and CDR2: SGHRS, YFSETQ.

This clonotype came up many times. This sequence joins TRBV3-1 and TRBJ1-1; D is possibly TRBD1 (6 bases). CDR1 is LGHDT and CDR2 is YNNKEL in the germline V gene (reference sequence). This CDR3 has 11 amino acids. Trimming pared 6 bases from V and 8 bases from J, leaving 10 bases between. The DNA for the CDR3 is TGTGCCAGCAGTCAAAGGGGGGAAGCTTTCTTT. Its translation is CASSQRGEAFF.